Here is one TCR beta chain with its context. What it recognizes is unknown. This specimen belongs to a study of CD8 T cells in Susac syndrome. CD8+ and CD4+ T cells from blood underwent TCR beta sequencing, which was carried out in a high-throughput format. Controls were healthy donors chosen to match patients in age and sex. Random-hexamer reverse transcription was applied to roughly 0.5 to 1 ug RNA. Amplification of TCR beta CDR3 across 54 Vbeta and 13 Jbeta was performed with immunoSEQ multiplex PCR. TCRdb reprocessed the immunoSEQ multiplex PCR reads with MiXCR, giving one entry per CDR3 protein. The sample yields about 210,000 distinct CDR3 sequences, roughly 95% seen once. Whole-study results and caveats: The TCR sequencing and HLA analysis in the study involved a relatively small number of individuals, as the study acknowledged.

This receptor was taken from a human donor in good health. Sequenced input: CD4+ T cells from PBMCs.

In DNA form, the CDR3 reads TGTGCCAGTAGTAGAGCAGAGGGCTCCTATGGCTACACCTTC. Encoded protein: CASSRAEGSYGYTF. V usage is TRBV19 and J usage is TRBJ1-2, with D uncertain. From germline, CDR1 is LNHDA and CDR2 SQIVND (reference sequence). Trimming took 4 bases from V and 4 from J, leaving 13 bases between them. CDR3 length: 14 amino acids.